The 9 T cell receptor beta chains listed next were all sequenced from one sample in a study of OX40 agonist ivuxolimab in advanced cancers. TCRdb's copy holds only in-frame clones and misses some; the assay was immunoSEQ multiplex PCR. The sample has 70,000 to 95,000 clones; 80% to 95% are singletons. The specimen comprised CD4+ or CD8+ T cells sorted from blood, sampled in a trial of the OX40 agonist ivuxolimab. These receptors were collected from an adult with an advanced solid tumor such as melanoma, head and neck, liver or kidney cancer.

This chain joins TRBV4-1 and TRBJ1-4; D ambiguous. The V end was cut by 4 bases, the J end by 8 bases, with 11 bases between. This CDR3 comprises 13 residues. Germline CDR1 reads MGHRA; CDR2 reads YSYEKL. The CDR3 sequence is CASSPQFSEKLFF. As DNA, the CDR3 is TGCGCCAGCAGCCCACAATTTTCCGAAAAACTGTTTTTT.

This chain connects TRBV2 to TRBJ2-1, with 16 positions matching TRBD2. V dropped 6 bases and J dropped 6; count of bases not matched to a gene: 5. This CDR3 is built from 16 residues. The germline CDR1 and CDR2 sequences are SNHLY and FYNNEI. CDR3 in amino acids: CASRPGLAGGTNEQFF. The CDR3 region has the DNA TGTGCCAGCAGACCGGGACTAGCGGGGGGGACCAATGAGCAGTTCTTC.

The sample holds a few counts of this clone. J is TRBJ1-2 and V is TRBV5-4; TRBD1 is a possible D gene (5 bases). The V and J ends lost 0 bases and 0 bases respectively, with 6 bases between them. The CDR3 runs 14 residues. CDR1 is SGHNT and CDR2 is YYREEE in the germline V gene (reference sequence). The CDR3 bases are TGTGCCAGCAGCTTGGACAGGACTAACTATGGCTACACCTTC. Translated: CASSLDRTNYGYTF.

This rearrangement joins TRBV5-6 to TRBJ1-1; tentatively, D is TRBD1 (6 bases). Germline-derived CDR1 and CDR2 are SGHDT and YYEEEE. V was pared by 0 bases and J by 0 bases, with 21 bases between. There are 19 residues in the CDR3. In DNA, the CDR3 is TGTGCCAGCAGCTTGGGGTATTTCGGGACAAAGGGGATGAACACTGAAGCTTTCTTT. This encodes CASSLGYFGTKGMNTEAFF.

This clone is labeled medium-sized. The chain joins TRBV19 to TRBJ1-2, with D possibly matching TRBD1 (6 bases). This CDR3 has 14 residues. Germline assignment: CDR1 LNHDA and CDR2 SQIVND (reference sequence). V lost 2 bases and J lost 2, with 9 bases in between. The CDR3 DNA is TGTGCCAGTAGTATACAGGGGTCCAACTATGGCTACACCTTC. Translation gives CASSIQGSNYGYTF.

The chain recombines TRBV28 with TRBJ2-3; tentatively, D is TRBD2 (5 bases). Germline CDR1 and CDR2: MDHEN and SYDVKM. Trimming removed 10 bases at V and 6 bases at J, with 14 bases between. The CDR3 sequence is 12 residues long. In nucleotides, the CDR3 is TGTGCCACACTGGAGGTCCGTGATACGCAGTATTTT. Its protein product is CATLEVRDTQYF.

The V gene is TRBV6-1, the J gene TRBJ1-5; D possibly corresponds to TRBD1 (6 bases). Trimming shortened V by 2 bases and J by 12 bases, and 17 bases separated the two germline ends. Looked up from germline, CDR1 is MNHNS and CDR2 is SASEGT. CDR3 length equals 14 residues. The CDR3 spells CASSEMELGGRQHF. The CDR3, as DNA: TGTGCCAGCAGTGAAATGGAGCTGGGGGGCCGCCAGCATTTT.

This clone is a singleton in its sample. The genes are TRBV4-1 and TRBJ2-3, with 9 bases fitting TRBD2. In germline, CDR1 is MGHRA, CDR2 YSYEKL. The CDR3 length is 13 residues. V trimming: 4 bases; J trimming: 6 bases; junction bases outside the gene matches: 2. The CDR3 reads CASSPSGGDTQYF. DNA for the CDR3: TGCGCCAGCAGCCCCAGCGGGGGGGATACGCAGTATTTT.

This rearrangement joins TRBV5-6 to TRBJ2-3; no clear D. Trimming pared 1 base from V and 5 bases from J, leaving 11 bases between. Germline CDR1 and CDR2: SGHDT and YYEEEE. This CDR3 has 14 residues. CDR3 nucleotides: TGTGCCAGCAGCTTGAAGGTAGCTGGAGATACGCAGTATTTT. Protein sequence: CASSLKVAGDTQYF.